A selection of T cell receptor beta chains follows, all from one sample in a study of tumor-infiltrating lymphocytes in primary liver carcinoma. TCRdb re-analysed the multiplex PCR reads in MiXCR, keeping a single row per CDR3 protein. The sample includes about 180,000 distinct CDR3 sequences, roughly three fifths of them seen just once. Sequencing was carried out using peripheral blood. These receptors all come from a man aged 35 to 55 with primary liver carcinoma and hepatitis B virus infection. The CDR3 runs from the conserved cysteine through the conserved F or W. D genes are given only for firm matches. Clone sizes are given selectively: once, few, many, or a class where the clone is expanded.

>many|TRBJ2-1|NA|TRBV11-2
TGTGCCAGCACCCCCCTCGGGGTCCTTAATGAGCAGTTCTTC
CASTPLGVLNEQFF
>NA|TRBJ2-2|NA|TRBV11-2
TGTGCCAGCAGCTTGGATTTGGGAACGAACACCGGGGAGCGGTTTTTT
CASSLDLGTNTGERFF
>many|TRBJ2-1|TRBD2|TRBV4-1
TGCGCCAGCAGCCAAAAGGGGCTAGCGGGAGGAGGGGACCACAATGAGCAGTTCTTC
CASSQKGLAGGGDHNEQFF
>NA|TRBJ2-3|NA|TRBV11-2
TGTGCCAGCAGCTTTGTCTCAAGCACAGATACGCAGTATTTT
CASSFVSSTDTQYF
>few|TRBJ2-2|TRBD2|TRBV6-1
TGTGCCAGCAGCGAGGGACTAGCGGGTCTAGCGGAGCTGTTTTTT
CASSEGLAGLAELFF
>few|TRBJ1-1|TRBD1|TRBV12-3/TRBV12-4
TGTGCCAGCAGTTTTGGACAGGGCGACACTGAAGCTTTCTTT
CASSFGQGDTEAFF
>many|TRBJ2-5|NA|TRBV11-2
TGTGCCAGCCGAGGAGGGGGAGAGACCCAGTACTTC
CASRGGGETQYF
>few|TRBJ1-5|TRBD1|TRBV6-6
TGTGCCAGCAGTTACGGACAGGGTCAGCCCCAGCATTTT
CASSYGQGQPQHF
>many|TRBJ2-2|TRBD1|TRBV6-6
TGTGCCAGCTCGGACAGGGGCGCCGGGGAGCTGTTTTTT
CASSDRGAGELFF
>NA|TRBJ2-5|NA|TRBV5-4
TGTGCCAGCAGCGGTCGAGGGGGGGCTGGAGAGACCCAGTACTTC
CASSGRGGAGETQYF
>NA|TRBJ1-6|NA|TRBV6-1
TGTGCCAGCACCCCCGGGACACTCTATTCACCCCTCCACTTT
CASTPGTLYSPLHF
>NA|TRBJ1-1|NA|TRBV10-3
TGTGCCACGGCTGGGGGGCCCACTGAAGCTTTCTTT
CATAGGPTEAFF
>many|TRBJ2-1|TRBD2|TRBV11-2
TGTGCCAGCAGCTATTCCTCGGGACTAGAGTCTTACAATGAGCAGTTCTTC
CASSYSSGLESYNEQFF
>NA|TRBJ2-7|NA|TRBV4-1
TGCGCCAGCAGCCAAGTTGACGGGAGCGCATACGAGCAGTATTTC
CASSQVDGSAYEQYF
>NA|TRBJ2-2|NA|TRBV10-3
TGTGCCATCAGTGAGTCAAACGCTTACACCGGGGAGCTGTTTTTT
CAISESNAYTGELFF
>NA|TRBJ2-2|TRBD2|TRBV6-5
TGTGCCAGCAGTTACTCGGCAGGGCTAGCGGTGAACACCGGGGAGCTGTTTTTT
CASSYSAGLAVNTGELFF
>NA|TRBJ2-1|NA|TRBV12-3/TRBV12-4
TGTGCTAGCAGTCCACTGGGCGGGACCTACAATGAGCAGTTCTTC
CASSPLGGTYNEQFF
>NA|TRBJ2-3|TRBD2|TRBV12-3/TRBV12-4
TGTGCCAGCAGCTCGCCCCGGACTAGCGGAACAGATACGCAGTATTTT
CASSSPRTSGTDTQYF
>many|TRBJ2-1|NA|TRBV29-1
TGCAGCGTTGGCGGGAAGAGCTCCTACAATGAGCAGTTCTTC
CSVGGKSSYNEQFF
>NA|TRBJ2-1|NA|TRBV6-5
TGTGCCAGCAGGTACGAAGGTGAGCAGTTCTTC
CASRYEGEQFF
>few|TRBJ1-4|NA|TRBV7-8
TGTGCCAGCAGCTTGAAAGGGGGAGCTGAAAAACTGTTTTTT
CASSLKGGAEKLFF
>few|TRBJ1-2|NA|TRBV10-3
TGTGCCATCAGTGAGCCTGGGGCAGGAAGATATGGCTACACCTTC
CAISEPGAGRYGYTF
>NA|TRBJ1-2|NA|TRBV4-2
TGTGCCAGCAGCCAAGAAGGGGACGGGGCCTATGGCTACACCTTC
CASSQEGDGAYGYTF
>NA|TRBJ2-1|NA|TRBV2
TGTGCCAGCGTGGTTCGCATAGGCGTCGGCAATGAGCAGTTCTTC
CASVVRIGVGNEQFF
>NA|TRBJ1-4|TRBD1|TRBV6-2/TRBV6-3
TGTGCCAGCAGCCGAAGACTGACAGGGGGCGACGGTGAAAAACTGTTTTTT
CASSRRLTGGDGEKLFF
>NA|TRBJ2-7|NA|TRBV4-1
TGCGCCAACAGCTTAGCCAGCTTACAGGGTTACGAGCAGTACTTC
CANSLASLQGYEQYF
>NA|TRBJ2-2|NA|TRBV11-2
TGTGCCAGTAGCTGGACAGCGAACACCGTGGAGCTGTTTTTT
CASSWTANTVELFF
>NA|TRBJ2-2|TRBD2|TRBV28
TGTGCCAGCAGTTCAAATGGACTAGCGGTTAACACCGGGGAGCTGTTTTTT
CASSSNGLAVNTGELFF
>NA|TRBJ2-2|NA|TRBV11-2
TGTGCCAGCAGCTCCCGACCCATGGGGGAGCTTTTTTTT
CASSSRPMGELFF
>NA|TRBJ2-2|NA|TRBV14
TGTGCCAGCAGCCCTTCTCGGCGGTCTTCGAACACCGGGGAGCTGTTTTTT
CASSPSRRSSNTGELFF
>NA|TRBJ1-3|NA|TRBV28
TGTGCCAGCACGGGGACACACTCTGGAAACACCATATATTTT
CASTGTHSGNTIYF
>NA|TRBJ2-1|NA|TRBV11-2
TGTGCCAGTATTTCAGTGGGCCCTGGGAATGAGCAGTTCTTC
CASISVGPGNEQFF
>few|TRBJ2-2|NA|TRBV6-1
TGTGCCAGCATCCCGAGGGGTACCGGGGAGCTGTTTTTT
CASIPRGTGELFF
>few|TRBJ2-1|NA|TRBV11-2
TGTGCCACATCGCTGATAGGGGATGAGCAGTTCTTC
CATSLIGDEQFF
>NA|TRBJ2-1|NA|TRBV10-3
TGTGCCATCAGTATGGAGACTTACGTCTACAATGAGCAGTTCTTC
CAISMETYVYNEQFF
>NA|TRBJ1-2|NA|TRBV5-1
TGCGCCAGCAGCTTGAGCACCGGGAACTATGGCTACACCTTC
CASSLSTGNYGYTF
>once|TRBJ2-2|TRBD1|TRBV5-1
TGCGACAGCAGCTCCGGGACAGGGAACACCGGGGAGCTGTTTTTT
CDSSSGTGNTGELFF
>NA|TRBJ2-7|TRBD1|TRBV2
TGTGCCAGCCGGACAGGGGGCTCGCCATCCTACGAGCAGTACTTC
CASRTGGSPSYEQYF
>NA|TRBJ2-7|NA|TRBV7-8
TGTGCCAGCAGCCGTGGCATGGGTGGGAAGGGGTACGAGCAGTACTTC
CASSRGMGGKGYEQYF
>NA|TRBJ2-1|TRBD2|TRBV5-4
TGTGCCAGCACCTGGCGCGGGGGAAGTTCCTACAATGAGCAGTTCTTC
CASTWRGGSSYNEQFF
>NA|TRBJ2-5|NA|TRBV28
TGTGCCAGCACGTCGGGCAGGGAGACCCAGTACTTC
CASTSGRETQYF
>NA|TRBJ1-1|NA|TRBV5-6
TGTGCCAGCAGCTTGGGGGGGTACACTGAATCTTTCTTT
CASSLGGYTESFF